A single sample is the source of the 24 T cell receptor beta chains below, sequenced in a study of monozygotic twins with inflammatory bowel disease. TCRdb re-called the 5' RACE reads and gives one entry per CDR3 protein, without DNA. The sample table includes some 150,000 distinct CDR3 sequences. Sequencing was performed on blood. These receptors all stem from a human donor with ulcerative colitis or Crohn's disease, or a healthy co-twin of an affected twin (not recorded which).

CDR3 loop: CASSPGAATNEKLFF. The chain combines TRBV14 with TRBJ1-4; the TCRdb D gene call, TRBD1, has no DNA to confirm it. CDR3 length equals 15 residues. Per germline, CDR1 SGHDN and CDR2 FVKESK. The full variable domain, its missing parts supplied by reference TRBV14 and TRBJ1-4, is EAGVTQFPSHSVIEKGQTVTLRCDPISGHDNLYWYRRVMGKEIKFLLHFVKESKQDESGMPNNRFLAERTGGTYSTLKVQPAELEDSGVYFCASSPGAATNEKLFFGSGTQLSVL.

The chain links TRBV21-1 to TRBJ2-7; TCRdb's D gene call, TRBD1, goes unchecked for lack of DNA. TRBV21-1 corresponds to a pseudogene. The CDR3 covers 15 residues. The CDR3 sequence is CASSKGKGVPYEQYF.

The genes are TRBV7-9 and TRBJ2-1; TCRdb gives TRBD1 as the D gene, but with no DNA this cannot be confirmed. The CDR3 is 13 residues long. The germline V gene encodes CDR1 SEHNR and CDR2 FQNEAQ (reference sequence). CDR3 residues: CASSLMDKAEQFF. Full variable domain (outside the CDR3, taken from reference TRBV7-9 and TRBJ2-1): DTGVSQNPRHKITKRGQNVTFRCDPISEHNRLYWYRQTLGQGPEFLTYFQNEAQLEKSRLLSDRFSAERPKGSFSTLEIQRTEQGDSAMYLCASSLMDKAEQFFGPGTRLTVL.

The rearrangement joins TRBV7-8 to TRBJ1-6. This CDR3 region has 16 residues. Germline V gives CDR1 SGHVS, CDR2 FQNEAQ. The CDR3 here is CASSSPGLGDNSPLHF.

The chain carries TRBV20-1 and TRBJ1-4; TCRdb calls TRBD1, which cannot be checked without DNA. CDR1 is DFQATT and CDR2 is SNEGSKA in the germline V gene (reference sequence). This CDR3 is 13 amino acids long. The CDR3 sequence is CSAQWTAGEKLFF.

The chain uses TRBV29-1 and TRBJ1-2; TCRdb lists TRBD1, though no DNA is available to test this call. The CDR3 consists of 16 residues. Germline V CDR1 and CDR2: SQVTM, ANQGSEA. The CDR3 is CSVENSGAVIPYGYTF. The whole variable domain, remainder taken from reference TRBV29-1 and TRBJ1-2, is SAVISQKPSRDICQRGTSLTIQCQVDSQVTMMFWYRQQPGQSLTLIATANQGSEATYESGFVIDKFPISRPNLTFSTLTVSNMSPEDSSIYLCSVENSGAVIPYGYTFGSGTRLTVV.

This chain joins TRBV9 and TRBJ2-3. The CDR3 consists of 15 residues. Germline assignment: CDR1 SGDLS and CDR2 YYNGEE. The CDR3 spells CASSVDGDRTDTQYF.

The chain links TRBV6-2 or TRBV6-3 to TRBJ2-1; absent DNA, TCRdb's TRBD1 call cannot be checked. This CDR3 is 16 amino acids long. Germline-derived CDR1 and CDR2 are MNHEY and SVGEGT. This CDR3 reads CASSHFQGSSYNEQFF.

This rearrangement joins TRBV7-9 to TRBJ2-1; TCRdb's assignment of TRBD1 cannot be checked, as there is no DNA. CDR1 is SEHNR and CDR2 is FQNEAQ in the germline V gene (reference sequence). The CDR3 sequence is 15 residues long. Here the CDR3 reads CASSLNGGRYNEQFF.

The CDR3 reads CAIRRDSGNTGELFF. The rearrangement links TRBV10-3 to TRBJ2-2; TCRdb's D call, TRBD1, is unchecked because there is no DNA. The CDR3 has 15 residues. Germline loops: CDR1 ENHRY, CDR2 SYGVKD.

The chain is built from TRBV6-5 and TRBJ1-2; TCRdb selects TRBD1, and the lack of DNA leaves this call unchecked. The length of the CDR3 is 13 residues. Germline lookup yields CDR1 MNHEY and CDR2 SVGAGI. This CDR3 reads CASSRGIYYGYTF.

This rearrangement joins TRBV5-1 to TRBJ2-1; the D gene TCRdb calls, TRBD2, cannot be checked with no DNA. The germline gives CDR1 SGHRS, CDR2 YFSETQ. The CDR3 contains 14 residues. CDR3 sequence reads: CASSLAGATTEQFF.

This chain joins TRBV6-2 or TRBV6-3 and TRBJ2-1; no DNA is available, so the TRBD2 call from TCRdb remains unchecked. This CDR3 is 17 amino acids long. CDR1 and CDR2 (germline): MNHEY, SVGEGT. This CDR3 reads CASSPGLAARSYNEQFF.

This sequence joins TRBV20-1 and TRBJ2-3; TCRdb names TRBD2, which stays unverified in the absence of DNA. Germline CDR1 reads DFQATT; CDR2 reads SNEGSKA (reference sequence). CDR3 size: 17 residues. CDR3 amino acids: CSAGSALLAGGTDTQYF.

The chain couples TRBV5-1 to TRBJ1-4; TCRdb gives TRBD1 as the D gene, but with no DNA this cannot be confirmed. The CDR3 runs 15 residues. Germline CDR1 is SGHRS and CDR2 is YFSETQ. CDR3 in amino acids: CASSLGQGIKEKLFF.

The chain joins TRBV20-1 to TRBJ2-7; TCRdb names TRBD2, which stays unverified in the absence of DNA. CDR3 length: 13 residues. CDR1 and CDR2 (germline): DFQATT, SNEGSKA (reference sequence). CDR3 sequence reads: CSAQTGTRYEQYF.

The V gene is TRBV12-3 or TRBV12-4, the J gene TRBJ1-5. This CDR3 region has 15 residues. The CDR3 protein is CASSLAGGRDQPQHF.

This chain links TRBV28 with TRBJ2-1. CDR1 is MDHEN and CDR2 is SYDVKM in the germline V gene. The CDR3 is made up of 16 amino acids. The CDR3 reads CASSLEPGTAYNEQFF.

The V call is TRBV27, the J call TRBJ2-7. This CDR3 spans 14 amino acids. CDR1 MNHEY and CDR2 SMNVEV come from the germline V gene (reference sequence). Here the CDR3 reads CASSRTQRSYEQYF.

The V and J genes are TRBV28 and TRBJ2-7; TCRdb selects TRBD1, and the lack of DNA leaves this call unchecked. CDR1 and CDR2 (germline): MDHEN, SYDVKM. The CDR3 extends over 16 amino acids. CDR3 residues: CASSDNPEQVNYEQYF.

The V and J genes are TRBV7-2 and TRBJ1-1; the D call from TCRdb, TRBD1, cannot be confirmed without DNA. The CDR3 totals 15 residues. Germline values: CDR1 SGHTA, CDR2 FQGNSA. CDR3 loop: CASSLSQGRHTEAFF.

The chain employs TRBV5-1 and TRBJ2-1; TCRdb reports TRBD2, a call that lacks DNA to check it against. In germline, CDR1 is SGHRS, CDR2 YFSETQ. The CDR3 runs 15 residues. The CDR3 protein is CASSLRTSGSNEQFF.

The CDR3 region is CASSEELLLCTF. The chain employs TRBV2 and TRBJ1-2. Per the germline V gene, CDR1 is SNHLY and CDR2 is FYNNEI. The CDR3 loop spans 12 amino acids.

The genes are TRBV10-1 and TRBJ2-4; TCRdb gives TRBD1 as the D gene, but with no DNA this cannot be confirmed. Looked up from germline, CDR1 is WNHNN and CDR2 is SYGVQD (reference sequence). The CDR3 has 15 residues. CDR3 loop: CARGHRELAKNIQYF.